These T cell receptor beta chains were read from a single sample in a study of shared clonotypes between healthy human individuals. Sequencing used immunoSEQ multiplex PCR; TCRdb keeps in-frame clones, though not all of them. The profile shows about 2.2 million clones, 80% to 95% of them singletons. The sample consisted of naive CD8+ T cells from PBMCs. These receptors were obtained from a young man in good health. Some clones in this sample may be carry-over from other donors' samples. The CDR3 runs from the conserved cysteine through the conserved F or W. A D gene is named only where the DNA matches it firmly. Size values are once, few and many counts, or a class for expanded clones, and some rows have none.

clone size: -
J gene: TRBJ2-1
D gene: TRBD2
V gene: TRBV11-2
CDR3 DNA: TGTGCCAGCAGCTTCGGCGGGAGACGCAATGAGCAGTTCTTC
CDR3 protein: CASSFGGRRNEQFF

clone size: -
J gene: TRBJ1-2
D gene: -
V gene: TRBV7-6
CDR3 DNA: TGTGCCAGCAGCTTAGATGGGCGCAGCTATGGCTACACCTTC
CDR3 protein: CASSLDGRSYGYTF

clone size: -
J gene: TRBJ1-1
D gene: -
V gene: TRBV4-2
CDR3 DNA: TGTGCCAGCAGCCAGGTGCTGAACACTGAAGCTTTCTTT
CDR3 protein: CASSQVLNTEAFF

clone size: few
J gene: TRBJ2-1
D gene: -
V gene: TRBV7-3
CDR3 DNA: TGTGCCAGCAGCTTACTGGCGTCTGGTGAGCAGTTCTTC
CDR3 protein: CASSLLASGEQFF

clone size: -
J gene: TRBJ2-3
D gene: -
V gene: TRBV29-1
CDR3 DNA: TGCAGCGTCCTGGGGGGCAGCTCAGATACGCAGTATTTT
CDR3 protein: CSVLGGSSDTQYF

clone size: once
J gene: TRBJ2-7
D gene: TRBD2
V gene: TRBV7-8
CDR3 DNA: TGTGCCAGCCATGGGGGGGAGCGATACGAGCAGTACTTC
CDR3 protein: CASHGGERYEQYF

clone size: -
J gene: TRBJ2-5
D gene: -
V gene: TRBV10-2
CDR3 DNA: TGCGCCAGCTCCGAGTACCAAGAGACCCAGTACTTC
CDR3 protein: CASSEYQETQYF

clone size: -
J gene: TRBJ1-2
D gene: -
V gene: TRBV27
CDR3 DNA: TGTGCCAGCAGTTTATTCCCCCCCTCTTACAAGAGAACTAACTATGGCTACACCTTC
CDR3 protein: CASSLFPPSYKRTNYGYTF

clone size: -
J gene: TRBJ1-1
D gene: -
V gene: TRBV7-6
CDR3 DNA: TGTGCCAGCAGCCCCGAGGCAGGCGGTTGGAACACTGAAGCTTTCTTT
CDR3 protein: CASSPEAGGWNTEAFF

clone size: -
J gene: TRBJ2-7
D gene: TRBD2
V gene: TRBV4-3
CDR3 DNA: TGCGCCAGCAGCCAAGACCGTGCTAGCGGGACCTCCTACGAGCAGTACTTC
CDR3 protein: CASSQDRASGTSYEQYF

clone size: -
J gene: TRBJ2-7
D gene: -
V gene: TRBV15
CDR3 DNA: TGTGCCACCAGCAGGGGGGGAGGGGGCTACGAGCAGTACTTC
CDR3 protein: CATSRGGGGYEQYF

clone size: once
J gene: TRBJ2-3
D gene: -
V gene: TRBV6-5
CDR3 DNA: TGTGCCAGCAGTTTGTCCTCAAACACAGATACGCAGTATTTT
CDR3 protein: CASSLSSNTDTQYF

clone size: -
J gene: TRBJ2-3
D gene: TRBD2
V gene: TRBV13
CDR3 DNA: TGTGCCAGCAGCTTAGGACTAGCGGGAGGAGTGAGCACAGATACGCAGTATTTT
CDR3 protein: CASSLGLAGGVSTDTQYF

clone size: -
J gene: TRBJ1-3
D gene: -
V gene: TRBV7-8
CDR3 DNA: TGTGCCAGCAGCTTAGTGGGTTGGGGTGGATCTGGAAACACCATATATTTT
CDR3 protein: CASSLVGWGGSGNTIYF

clone size: -
J gene: TRBJ1-1
D gene: -
V gene: TRBV19
CDR3 DNA: TGTGCCAGTATGCCGGGGTGGAACACTGAAGCTTTCTTT
CDR3 protein: CASMPGWNTEAFF

clone size: -
J gene: TRBJ1-2
D gene: TRBD1
V gene: TRBV28
CDR3 DNA: TGTGCCAGCAGTATCCCCCGGGACAGAGAACCCTATGGCTACACCTTC
CDR3 protein: CASSIPRDREPYGYTF

clone size: -
J gene: TRBJ2-1
D gene: -
V gene: TRBV7-2
CDR3 DNA: TGTGCCAGCAGCCCACCCGAGGGGGGCTTATACAATGAGCAGTTCTTC
CDR3 protein: CASSPPEGGLYNEQFF

clone size: -
J gene: TRBJ1-3
D gene: -
V gene: TRBV11-1
CDR3 DNA: TGTGCCAGCAGCACCTCAGGGACGGCTGGAAACACCATATATTTT
CDR3 protein: CASSTSGTAGNTIYF

clone size: -
J gene: TRBJ1-4
D gene: -
V gene: TRBV29-1
CDR3 DNA: TGCAGCGTTGCCGGCGAGGAAGAAAAACTGTTTTTT
CDR3 protein: CSVAGEEEKLFF

clone size: -
J gene: TRBJ2-1
D gene: TRBD2
V gene: TRBV19
CDR3 DNA: TGTGCCAGTAGTAAGGCTAGCGGGAGGAATGAGCAGTTCTTC
CDR3 protein: CASSKASGRNEQFF

clone size: -
J gene: TRBJ2-2
D gene: -
V gene: TRBV14
CDR3 DNA: TGTGCCAGCAGCCCCATGCTGGGCACCGGGGAGCTGTTTTTT
CDR3 protein: CASSPMLGTGELFF

clone size: -
J gene: TRBJ1-4
D gene: -
V gene: TRBV28
CDR3 DNA: TGTGCCAGCAGTTTTGATCGAACAAAACTGTTTTTT
CDR3 protein: CASSFDRTKLFF

clone size: -
J gene: TRBJ2-3
D gene: -
V gene: TRBV2
CDR3 DNA: TGTGCCAGCAGGAGGGAGGTTTCAGCAGATACGCAGTATTTT
CDR3 protein: CASRREVSADTQYF

clone size: -
J gene: TRBJ1-2
D gene: TRBD1
V gene: TRBV4-1
CDR3 DNA: TGCGCCAGCAGCCAAGATATTAGTGGGACAGGGGGCAGCTACACCTTC
CDR3 protein: CASSQDISGTGGSYTF

clone size: -
J gene: TRBJ1-1
D gene: TRBD1
V gene: TRBV28
CDR3 DNA: TGTGCCAGCAGTTTGGGGACAGGGTATTCGTATTCCAGAGCTTTCTTT
CDR3 protein: CASSLGTGYSYSRAFF

clone size: once
J gene: TRBJ1-5
D gene: -
V gene: TRBV4-1
CDR3 DNA: TGCGCCAGCAGCCAAGAGGTGGGGGGTCTGCAGCCCCAGCATTTT
CDR3 protein: CASSQEVGGLQPQHF

clone size: once
J gene: TRBJ2-2
D gene: -
V gene: TRBV27
CDR3 DNA: TGTGCCAGCAGTTTATATGTGCGCAGGGGATACACCGGGGAGCTGTTTTTT
CDR3 protein: CASSLYVRRGYTGELFF

clone size: -
J gene: TRBJ2-7
D gene: TRBD1
V gene: TRBV11-2
CDR3 DNA: TGTGCCAGCAGCTCATTCCCGGGACAGGGCGTTTACGAGCAGTACTTC
CDR3 protein: CASSSFPGQGVYEQYF

clone size: once
J gene: TRBJ1-1
D gene: -
V gene: TRBV4-1
CDR3 DNA: TGCGCCAGTGTGACGAACACTGAAGCTTTCTTT
CDR3 protein: CASVTNTEAFF